The 18 T cell receptor beta chains given below trace back to one sample, sequenced in a study of cytomegalovirus exposure and HLA in healthy donors. It was with 60 Vbeta and 13 Jbeta primers that the PCR ran. The method was immunoSEQ multiplex PCR; TCRdb's version includes in-frame clones alone and lacks a portion of them. There are approximately 94,000 clones in the sample; roughly 72% occur only once, and 4% to 5.5% lies in the top ten. The sample was PBMCs. All receptors derive from a man aged 25-40 years in good health and CMV-seropositive.

The chain employs TRBV23-1 and TRBJ2-7; TRBD1 is a possible D gene (5 bases). TRBV23-1 is an ORF, with its function uncertain. Trimming took off 7 bases at V and 3 bases at J, with 16 bases between the two ends. The CDR3 has 14 amino acids. CDR3 in amino acids: CASTARAEDYEQYF. CDR3 bases: TGCGCCAGCACTGCCAGGGCGGAAGACTACGAGCAGTACTTC.

On this clone itself: The junction shows a germline mismatch at one end, possibly a read error. The rearrangement joins TRBV7-7 to TRBJ1-1; D gene unclear. The V gene's germline CDR1 is SSHAT and CDR2 FNYEAQ (reference sequence). The CDR3 extends over 17 amino acids. In DNA, the CDR3 is TGTGCTAGCAGCCCACTAGGCCCTCGGGTCTTGAACACTGAAGCTTTCTTT. It encodes CASSPLGPRVLNTEAFF.

This clone appeared a few times. This chain joins TRBV19 and TRBJ1-5, with TRBD1 identical over 8 bases. CDR3 length: 14 amino acids. The V and J ends lost 7 bases and 4 bases, in that order; junction bases with no gene match: 6. Germline assignment: CDR1 LNHDA and CDR2 SQIVND (reference sequence). The CDR3 protein is CASNAWTGNQPQHF. CDR3 nucleotides: TGTGCCAGTAACGCCTGGACAGGGAATCAGCCCCAGCATTTT.

The rearrangement links TRBV7-2 to TRBJ2-7; D might be TRBD1 (5 bases). The germline CDR1 and CDR2 sequences are SGHTA and FQGNSA. The CDR3 runs 14 residues. V gave up 6 bases and J gave up 1 base, with 13 bases separating them. The CDR3 DNA reads TGTGCCAGCAGTTCGAACGACAGATCCTACGAGCAGTACTTC. Protein: CASSSNDRSYEQYF.

The chain uses TRBV14 and TRBJ1-1; possible D gene TRBD1, 6 bases. In germline, CDR1 is SGHDN, CDR2 FVKESK. The CDR3 has 12 amino acids. V was pared by 3 bases and J by 10 bases, with 12 bases between. The CDR3, as DNA: TGTGCCAGCAGCCACCCGGGGGGGCGAGCTTTCTTT. It translates to CASSHPGGRAFF.

This clone has only one observation. The V call is TRBV9, the J call TRBJ1-2; D may be TRBD1 (6 bases). CDR1 SGDLS and CDR2 YYNGEE come from the germline V gene. This CDR3 spans 13 amino acids. The germline V and J ends were trimmed by 3 bases and 8 bases, with 14 bases remaining between them. CDR3 coding DNA: TGTGCCAGCAGCGACCACAGGGCGGAAGGCTACACCTTC. Translated: CASSDHRAEGYTF.

This chain uses TRBV19 with TRBJ2-2, with 8 bases identical to TRBD1. The CDR3 is made up of 14 amino acids. The germline CDR1 and CDR2 sequences are LNHDA and SQIVND (reference sequence). The junction had 7 bases not matched to a gene; V was cut back by 7 bases and J by 6 bases. CDR3 in amino acids: CASTRDRGSGELFF. The CDR3 DNA is TGTGCCAGTACGAGAGACAGGGGATCCGGGGAGCTGTTTTTT.

This clone was counted only a few times. The chain links TRBV9 to TRBJ2-2; D remains unclear. Germline V gene lookup returns CDR1 SGDLS and CDR2 YYNGEE. The CDR3 contains 11 residues. V was shortened by 4 bases and J by 5 bases, with 3 bases between the two germline ends. In DNA form, the CDR3 reads TGTGCCAGCAGCCTTACCGGGGAGCTGTTTTTT. This codes for CASSLTGELFF.

This sequence joins TRBV2 and TRBJ2-1, with 11 nucleotides matching TRBD1. In germline, CDR1 is SNHLY, CDR2 FYNNEI. Trimming took 6 bases from V and 3 from J; bases not matched to a gene: 4. The CDR3 contains 15 residues. CDR3 protein: CASRRDRGSYNEQFF. CDR3 bases: TGTGCCAGCAGACGGGACAGGGGGAGCTACAATGAGCAGTTCTTC.

V is TRBV6-5 and J is TRBJ2-2; possible D gene TRBD2, 5 bases. Trimming shortened V by 6 bases and J by 6 bases, and 17 bases separated the two germline ends. This CDR3 has 15 residues. Germline values: CDR1 MNHEY, CDR2 SVGAGI. The CDR3 DNA follows: TGTGCCAGCAGCCATCCGTGGAGGAAGGCCGGGGAGCTGTTTTTT. This gives the protein CASSHPWRKAGELFF.

Written as DNA, the CDR3 is TGCGCCAGCAGCCAAGACTACTCAGGGGGCGGGTATGGCTACACCTTC. This sequence encodes CASSQDYSGGGYGYTF. The V and J genes are TRBV4-1 and TRBJ1-2; 8 bases map to TRBD1. The CDR3 is made up of 16 amino acids. The V gene end was trimmed by 0 bases and the J gene end by 5 bases; junction bases not matched to a gene: 8. CDR1 and CDR2 (germline): MGHRA, YSYEKL.

The chain recombines TRBV7-3 with TRBJ2-1, with TRBD2 matching 8 bases. After removal of 4 bases from V and 9 bases from J, the junction contained 8 bases not matched to a gene. The CDR3 is made up of 14 amino acids. Germline V gene lookup returns CDR1 SGHTA and CDR2 FQGTGA. The CDR3, as DNA: TGTGCCAGCAGCTCGGAAAGACTAGCGCGTGAGCAGTTCTTC. This codes for CASSSERLAREQFF.

V and J are TRBV6-5 and TRBJ2-5; perhaps TRBD2 as D (6 bases). This CDR3 spans 13 amino acids. V lost 2 bases to trimming and J lost 4 bases, with 8 bases between them. Germline V CDR1 and CDR2: MNHEY, SVGAGI. This chain's CDR3 is CASSYGGIETQYF. Written as DNA, the CDR3 is TGTGCCAGCAGTTACGGGGGGATAGAGACCCAGTACTTC.

This sequence joins TRBV6-6 and TRBJ1-1; D gene uncertain. The CDR3 is 13 residues long. Germline V gene lookup returns CDR1 MNHNY and CDR2 SVGAGI (reference sequence). Trimming took off 6 bases at V and 0 bases at J, with 8 bases between the two ends. CDR3 region: CASSDTLNTEAFF. CDR3 nucleotide sequence: TGTGCCAGCAGCGACACCCTGAACACTGAAGCTTTCTTT.

This chain uses TRBV9 with TRBJ1-2; a possible D gene is TRBD1 (5 bases). The CDR3 length is 14 residues. The V gene lost 0 bases and the J gene lost 7 bases, with 13 bases spanning the gap. CDR1 is SGDLS, CDR2 YYNGEE, per germline. Written as DNA, the CDR3 is TGTGCCAGCAGCGTAGGGTTACAGGTGGCTGGCTACACCTTC. Protein sequence: CASSVGLQVAGYTF.

There are a few counts of this clone. The rearrangement links TRBV6-1 to TRBJ1-1; no firm D call. This CDR3 spans 13 amino acids. CDR1 is MNHNS, CDR2 SASEGT, per germline. Trimming stripped 4 bases from V and 3 bases from J, with 9 bases between. The CDR3 DNA is TGTGCCAGCAGTGCCAATTCATACACTGAAGCTTTCTTT. It yields the protein CASSANSYTEAFF.

V is TRBV5-6 and J is TRBJ2-2; perhaps TRBD2 as D (6 bases). Per the germline V gene, CDR1 is SGHDT and CDR2 is YYEEEE. Trimming left V 2 bases short and J 5 bases short, with 10 bases between. This CDR3 contains 14 residues. DNA of the CDR3: TGTGCCAGCAGCTTCTGGGGGGAGACCGGGGAGCTGTTTTTT. It specifies CASSFWGETGELFF. The variable domain in full, completed from reference TRBV5-6 and TRBJ2-2, reads DAGVTQSPTHLIKTRGQQVTLRCSPKSGHDTVSWYQQALGQGPQFIFQYYEEEERQRGNFPDRFSGHQFPNYSSELNVNALLLGDSALYLCASSFWGETGELFFGEGSRLTVL.

CDR3 amino acids: CASSSTLGYQPQHF. The CDR3 DNA reads as TGTGCCAGCAGCTCGACACTGGGCTATCAGCCCCAGCATTTT. This chain links TRBV7-9 with TRBJ1-5; D gene unclear. Germline V gene lookup returns CDR1 SEHNR and CDR2 FQNEAQ (reference sequence). Trimming pared 4 bases from V and 5 bases from J, leaving 12 bases between. This CDR3 contains 14 residues. The full variable domain, completed using reference TRBV7-9 and TRBJ1-5, is DTGVSQNPRHKITKRGQNVTFRCDPISEHNRLYWYRQTLGQGPEFLTYFQNEAQLEKSRLLSDRFSAERPKGSFSTLEIQRTEQGDSAMYLCASSSTLGYQPQHFGDGTRLSIL.